The clone carrying this T cell receptor beta chain was counted between two and nine times. Its antigen is not identified. The data were taken from a study of CD8 T cells in ankylosing spondylitis. By quantitative 5'-RACE with molecular barcodes, the TCR beta libraries were made. TCRdb recomputed calls from the 5' RACE reads with MiXCR, one row per CDR3 protein. The table has around 430,000 distinct CDR3 sequences, 15% to 20% seen once; the top ten hold over 0.9%. Germline V CDR1 and CDR2: DFQATT, SNEGSKA (reference sequence). V shed 0 bases and J shed 4 bases, with 13 bases lying between them. The CDR3 has 15 residues. Study-level results: Blood of patients with ankylosing spondylitis appeared to be characterized by a TCR beta motif of roughly eight highly homologous variants. Clones linked to disease, bearing a CD8+ phenotype, were relatively rare in peripheral blood. There was reportedly significant enrichment of clones that were disease-linked in matched ankylosing spondylitis synovial fluid. Some motif variants had been reported before (in reactive arthritis synovial fluid and blood).

Source material: blood, either unsorted or a sorted T cell fraction (not recorded which). This chain uses TRBV20-1 with TRBJ2-4; a possible D gene is TRBD1 (7 bases). This TCR came from a male donor with ankylosing spondylitis. This chain's CDR3 is CSARDQGGQKNIQYF. The CDR3 DNA is TGCAGTGCTAGAGATCAGGGGGGTCAGAAAAACATTCAGTACTTC.